A selection of T cell receptor beta chains follows, all from one sample in a study of T-cell reconstitution after alpha-beta-depleted transplantation in children. From the PCR reads, TCRdb called clonotypes with MiXCR, one entry per CDR3 protein. The sample has about 370,000 distinct CDR3 sequences; roughly 21% are singletons. The sample was PBMCs from the stem cell graft donor, taken from the stem cell graft. These receptor sequences come from a human donor who donated a stem cell graft to a child with acute myeloid leukemia. Both conserved end residues are trimmed from each CDR3.

V	J	CDR3
TRBV13	TRBJ2-1	ASSATSGIYNEQF
TRBV20-1	TRBJ2-5	SARAAGGTETQY
TRBV7-8	TRBJ2-1	ASSPISGRAGDEQF
TRBV10-3	TRBJ2-7	AISPWGASATYEQY
TRBV6-1	TRBJ2-1	ASNLAGSFDEQF
TRBV9	TRBJ2-3	ASSGFSGSSTDTQY
TRBV27	TRBJ1-1	ASSFQGTGAEAF
TRBV29-1	TRBJ2-1	SVSGPISYNEQF
TRBV5-1	TRBJ1-1	ASSVTGATEAF
TRBV6-1	TRBJ2-7	ASRGFGLLPHEQY
TRBV28	TRBJ2-3	ASSQIERAADTQY
TRBV28	TRBJ2-7	ASSRTGSGFSSYEQY
TRBV20-1	TRBJ1-5	SAIPGGRANQPQH
TRBV12-3/TRBV12-4	TRBJ1-5	ASSFIGPNQPQH
TRBV29-1	TRBJ2-2	SVFLAGGDTGELF
TRBV29-1	TRBJ1-2	SVETDSPNYGYT
TRBV7-2	TRBJ2-3	ASSSGGTSTDTQY
TRBV7-2	TRBJ2-1	ASGTPAYNEQF